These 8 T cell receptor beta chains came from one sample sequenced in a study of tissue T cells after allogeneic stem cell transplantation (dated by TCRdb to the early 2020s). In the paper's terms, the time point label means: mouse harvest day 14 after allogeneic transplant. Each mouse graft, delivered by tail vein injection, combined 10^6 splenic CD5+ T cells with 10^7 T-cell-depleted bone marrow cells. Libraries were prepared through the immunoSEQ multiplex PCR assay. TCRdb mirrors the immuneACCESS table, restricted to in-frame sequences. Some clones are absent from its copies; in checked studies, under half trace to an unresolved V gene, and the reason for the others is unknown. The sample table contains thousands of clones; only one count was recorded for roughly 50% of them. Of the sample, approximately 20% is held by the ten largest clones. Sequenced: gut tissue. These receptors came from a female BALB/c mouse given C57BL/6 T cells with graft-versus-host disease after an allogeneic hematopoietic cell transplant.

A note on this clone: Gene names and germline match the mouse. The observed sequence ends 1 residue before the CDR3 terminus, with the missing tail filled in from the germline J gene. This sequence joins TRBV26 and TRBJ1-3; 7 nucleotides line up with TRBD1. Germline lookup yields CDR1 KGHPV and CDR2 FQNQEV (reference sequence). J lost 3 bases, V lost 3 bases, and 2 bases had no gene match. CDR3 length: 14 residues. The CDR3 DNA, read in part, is TGTGCCAGCAGTCTTCCAGGGGGTGGAAATACGCTCTAT. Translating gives CASSLPGGGNTLY. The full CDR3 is CASSLPGGGNTLYF. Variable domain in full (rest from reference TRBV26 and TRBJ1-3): NSKVIQTPRYLVKGQGQKAKMRCIPEKGHPVVFWYQQNKNNEFKFLINFQNQEVLQQIDMTEKRFSAECPSNSPCSLEIQSSEAGDSALYLCASSLPGGGNTLYFGEGSRLIVV.

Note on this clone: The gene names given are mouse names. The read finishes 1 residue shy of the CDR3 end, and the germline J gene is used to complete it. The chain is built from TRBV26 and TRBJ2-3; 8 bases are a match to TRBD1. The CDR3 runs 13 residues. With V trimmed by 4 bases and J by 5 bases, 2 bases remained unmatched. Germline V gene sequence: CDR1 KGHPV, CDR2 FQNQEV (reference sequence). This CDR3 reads CASSPTGGETLYF. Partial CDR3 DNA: TGTGCCAGCAGTCCCACAGGGGGAGAAACGCTGTAT. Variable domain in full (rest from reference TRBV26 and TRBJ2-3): NSKVIQTPRYLVKGQGQKAKMRCIPEKGHPVVFWYQQNKNNEFKFLINFQNQEVLQQIDMTEKRFSAECPSNSPCSLEIQSSEAGDSALYLCASSPTGGETLYFGSGTRLTVL.

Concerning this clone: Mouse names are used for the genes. Incomplete CDR3 DNA: TGTGCCAGCTCTGGGACAGCGAACGAAAGATTATTT. Protein sequence: CASSGTANERLF. The complete CDR3 reads CASSGTANERLFF. The J gene is TRBJ1-4, the V gene TRBV12-2; the match to TRBD1 covers 7 bases. Sequencing ends 1 residue short of the CDR3 end; the germline J gene provides the rest. This CDR3 has 13 amino acids. Germline CDR1 SGHLS, CDR2 HYDKME. With V trimmed by 3 bases and J by 5 bases, 2 bases remained unmatched.

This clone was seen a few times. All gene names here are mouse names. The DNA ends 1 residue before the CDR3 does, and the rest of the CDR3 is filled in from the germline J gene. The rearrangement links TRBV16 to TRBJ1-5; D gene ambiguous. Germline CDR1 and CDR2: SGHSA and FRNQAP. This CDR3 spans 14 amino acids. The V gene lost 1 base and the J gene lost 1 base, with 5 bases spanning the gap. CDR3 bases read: TGTGCAAGCAGCTTAGGACAAAACAACCAGGCTCCGCTT. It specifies CASSLGQNNQAPL. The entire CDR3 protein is CASSLGQNNQAPLF.

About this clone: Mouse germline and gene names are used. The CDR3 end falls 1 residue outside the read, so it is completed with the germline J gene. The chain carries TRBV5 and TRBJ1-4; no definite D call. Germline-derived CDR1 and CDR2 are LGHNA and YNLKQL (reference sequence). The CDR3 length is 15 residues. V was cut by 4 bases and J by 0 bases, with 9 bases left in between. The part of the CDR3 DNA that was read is TGTGCCAGCAGCCCCACATGGATTTCCAACGAAAGATTATTT. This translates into CASSPTWISNERLF. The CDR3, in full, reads CASSPTWISNERLFF.

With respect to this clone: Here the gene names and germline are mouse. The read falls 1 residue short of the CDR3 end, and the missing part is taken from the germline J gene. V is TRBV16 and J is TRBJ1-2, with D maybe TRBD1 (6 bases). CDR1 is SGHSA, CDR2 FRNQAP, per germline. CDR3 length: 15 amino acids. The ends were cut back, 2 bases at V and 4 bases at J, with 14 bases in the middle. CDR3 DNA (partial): TGTGCAAGCAGCTTACCCTGGGGGGGCGGCTCCGACTACACC. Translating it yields CASSLPWGGGSDYT. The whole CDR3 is CASSLPWGGGSDYTF.

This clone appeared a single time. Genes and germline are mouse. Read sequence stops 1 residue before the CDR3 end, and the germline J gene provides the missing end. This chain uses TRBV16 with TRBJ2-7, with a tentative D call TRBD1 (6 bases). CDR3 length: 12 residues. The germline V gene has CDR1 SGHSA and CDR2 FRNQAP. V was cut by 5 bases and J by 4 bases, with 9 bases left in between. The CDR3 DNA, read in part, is TGTGCAAGCAGCCTGGACAGATATGAACAGTAC. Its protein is CASSLDRYEQY. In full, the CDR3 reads CASSLDRYEQYF.

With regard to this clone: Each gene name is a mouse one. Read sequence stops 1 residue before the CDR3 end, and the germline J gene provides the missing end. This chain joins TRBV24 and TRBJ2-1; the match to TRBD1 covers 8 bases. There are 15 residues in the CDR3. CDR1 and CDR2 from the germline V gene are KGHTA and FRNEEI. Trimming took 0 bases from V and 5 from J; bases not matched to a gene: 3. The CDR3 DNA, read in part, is TGTGCCAGCAGTCTGTATGAACAGGGGGATGCTGAGCAGTTC. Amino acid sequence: CASSLYEQGDAEQF. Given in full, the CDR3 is CASSLYEQGDAEQFF.